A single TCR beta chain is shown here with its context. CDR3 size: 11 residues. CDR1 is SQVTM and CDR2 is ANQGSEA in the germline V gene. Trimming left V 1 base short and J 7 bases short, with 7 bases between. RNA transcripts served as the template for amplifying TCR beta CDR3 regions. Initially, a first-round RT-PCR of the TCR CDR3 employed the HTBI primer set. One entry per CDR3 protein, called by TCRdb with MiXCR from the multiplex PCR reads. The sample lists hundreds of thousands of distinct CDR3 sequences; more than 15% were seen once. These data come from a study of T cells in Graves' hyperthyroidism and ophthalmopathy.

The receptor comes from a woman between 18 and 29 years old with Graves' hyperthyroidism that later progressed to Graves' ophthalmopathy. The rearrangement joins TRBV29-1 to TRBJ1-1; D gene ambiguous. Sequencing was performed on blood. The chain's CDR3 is CSVEGVNEAFF. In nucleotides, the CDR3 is TGCAGCGTTGAAGGGGTCAATGAAGCTTTCTTT.